The entry below gives a single TCR beta chain sequence along with its context. The authors' processing: It was from reference gene primer amplification that nucleated cell counts were estimated. Sequencing used immunoSEQ multiplex PCR; TCRdb keeps in-frame clones, though not all of them. The V and J calls and the clone size are those of that table, but D and trimming were determined from the DNA. The profile shows 160,000 or so clones, roughly 86% of them singletons. The source of the sample is a study of blood T cell repertoires in COVID-19. Study summary: Spain, Italy and the United States supplied samples that represented acute and convalescent COVID-19. The analysed material was cDNA or gDNA that came from T cells, B-cell-depleted T cells, or PBMCs.

Material for sequencing was peripheral blood. This TCR derives from a woman aged 45-59 years with acute or convalescent COVID-19.

CDR3 DNA: TGTGCCAGCAGCTACGGGACTAGCGGTTACAATGAGCAGTTCTTC. Amino acid sequence: CASSYGTSGYNEQFF. The chain carries TRBV13 and TRBJ2-1; TRBD2 matches 11 bases. This CDR3 is 15 amino acids long. V dropped 4 bases and J dropped 4; count of bases not matched to a gene: 3. CDR1 and CDR2 (germline): PRHDT, FYEKMQ (reference sequence).